Reported below is one T cell receptor beta chain. Sequencing was performed with immunoSEQ multiplex PCR; in TCRdb, only in-frame clones are kept and a portion is missing. Found here are around 200,000 clones, approximately 83% of them singletons; the top ten hold 6.5% to 8.5%. The data belong to a study of blood T cell repertoires in COVID-19. The wider study: Samples representing acute and convalescent COVID-19 were sourced from the United States, Italy and Spain.

CDR1 is SGHAT and CDR2 is FQNNGV in the germline V gene. The J segment lost 7 bases and the V segment lost 5 bases, leaving 7 bases of the junction unmatched. CDR3 length: 14 amino acids. The J gene is TRBJ2-2, the V gene TRBV11-2, with TRBD1 matching 7 bases. What was sequenced was peripheral blood. The sequence came from a woman aged 40 to 49 with COVID-19, enrolled during active disease. The CDR3 here is CASSARQGIGELFF. DNA of the CDR3: TGTGCCAGCAGCGCCCGACAGGGAATCGGGGAGCTGTTTTTT. The full variable domain, with the rest looked up from reference TRBV11-2 and TRBJ2-2, is EAGVAQSPRYKIIEKRQSVAFWCNPISGHATLYWYQQILGQGPKLLIQFQNNGVVDDSQLPKDRFSAERLKGVDSTLKIQPAKLEDSAVYLCASSARQGIGELFFGEGSRLTVL.